Presented here are 20 T cell receptor beta chains from one specimen sequenced in a study of T cells expressing NK-cell markers. TCRdb reprocessed the 5' RACE reads and keeps a single row for each CDR3 protein, giving no DNA. Here the sample table reports 250,000 to 300,000 distinct CDR3 sequences. What was sequenced was blood T cells: a sorted CD56 or NKG2C T cell subset, CD4+ or CD8+ T cells, or bulk PBMC T cells (not recorded which). All receptors derive from a man aged 18 to 35 in good health.

The V gene is TRBV5-6, the J gene TRBJ2-2; the TCRdb D gene call, TRBD2, has no DNA to confirm it. The CDR3 totals 16 residues. The germline V gene has CDR1 SGHDT and CDR2 YYEEEE. CDR3 in amino acids: CASSLWVAGGTGELFF. Using reference TRBV5-6 and TRBJ2-2 for the parts outside the CDR3, the full variable domain is DAGVTQSPTHLIKTRGQQVTLRCSPKSGHDTVSWYQQALGQGPQFIFQYYEEEERQRGNFPDRFSGHQFPNYSSELNVNALLLGDSALYLCASSLWVAGGTGELFFGEGSRLTVL.

The rearrangement uses TRBV30 and TRBJ1-6; TCRdb's D call of TRBD1 is untestable without DNA. CDR3 size: 12 residues. The germline gives CDR1 GTSNPN, CDR2 SVGIG (reference sequence). Here the CDR3 reads CAWAGGPAPLHF.

The V gene is TRBV9, the J gene TRBJ2-6; the TRBD1 assignment by TCRdb is unverifiable without DNA. Looked up from germline, CDR1 is SGDLS and CDR2 is YYNGEE. This CDR3 has 16 amino acids. CDR3 loop: CASTPGIGSGANVLTF.

The genes are TRBV5-6 and TRBJ1-1; TCRdb gives TRBD1 as the D gene, but with no DNA this cannot be confirmed. The CDR3 spans 18 residues. The germline CDR1 and CDR2 sequences are SGHDT and YYEEEE. CDR3 region: CASSLVGDRGRYGTEAFF.

This chain uses TRBV20-1 with TRBJ1-2; the D call from TCRdb, TRBD1, cannot be confirmed without DNA. The CDR3 consists of 14 residues. CDR1 is DFQATT and CDR2 is SNEGSKA in the germline V gene (reference sequence). The CDR3 reads CSARGTGGNYGYTF.

This chain connects TRBV20-1 to TRBJ2-5. This CDR3 spans 11 amino acids. Germline V gene lookup returns CDR1 DFQATT and CDR2 SNEGSKA (reference sequence). The CDR3 region is CSVRKRETQYF.

The chain has TRBV24-1 and TRBJ2-1. Per the germline V gene, CDR1 is KGHDR and CDR2 is SFDVKD. CDR3 length: 11 amino acids. The CDR3 spells CATSSLNEQFF.

V and J are TRBV24-1 and TRBJ2-1; TCRdb's D gene call, TRBD2, goes unchecked for lack of DNA. This CDR3 has 14 amino acids. The germline CDR1 and CDR2 sequences are KGHDR and SFDVKD. The CDR3 reads CATSVPTRENEQFF.

The chain joins TRBV11-2 to TRBJ2-7; TCRdb's assignment of TRBD2 cannot be checked, as there is no DNA. Germline-derived CDR1 and CDR2 are SGHAT and FQNNGV. This CDR3 spans 16 amino acids. The CDR3 protein is CASSSARLAWDYEQYF.

The V gene is TRBV20-1, the J gene TRBJ1-2; TCRdb indicates TRBD1, and absent DNA this call remains unverified. Germline V lookup: CDR1 DFQATT, CDR2 SNEGSKA (reference sequence). This CDR3 spans 13 amino acids. The CDR3 protein is CSAKWGIGYGYTF.

The chain recombines TRBV2 with TRBJ1-1; TCRdb's D call, TRBD1, is unchecked because there is no DNA. Germline V gives CDR1 SNHLY, CDR2 FYNNEI. This CDR3 has 13 residues. CDR3 amino acids: CASSHPGRGEAFF.

CDR3 in amino acids: CASSPTRLQETQYF. The chain combines TRBV7-6 with TRBJ2-5. This CDR3 is 14 amino acids long. The V gene's germline CDR1 is SGHVS and CDR2 FNYEAQ.

The V and J genes are TRBV4-2 and TRBJ2-3; TCRdb names TRBD2, which stays unverified in the absence of DNA. The CDR3 totals 16 residues. The V gene's germline CDR1 is LGHNA and CDR2 YNFKEQ. CDR3 loop: CASSQGGALSTDTQYF.

The genes are TRBV10-3 and TRBJ1-2; as DNA is missing, the TRBD1 call by TCRdb cannot be tested. Germline CDR1 is ENHRY and CDR2 is SYGVKD. The length of the CDR3 is 15 residues. CDR3 region: CGTVWAEGATYGYTF.

The chain employs TRBV5-1 and TRBJ2-1; as DNA is missing, the TRBD2 call by TCRdb cannot be tested. Germline V CDR1 and CDR2: SGHRS, YFSETQ. The CDR3 runs to 15 residues. CDR3 amino acids: CASSLDSASNNEQFF.

The chain's CDR3 is CSAIQTGLGTQYF. The rearrangement uses TRBV29-1 and TRBJ2-5; without DNA, the TCRdb call of TRBD1 cannot be checked. The CDR3 is 13 residues long. CDR1 is SQVTM and CDR2 is ANQGSEA in the germline V gene.

The chain recombines TRBV14 with TRBJ2-7; the TCRdb D gene call, TRBD1, has no DNA to confirm it. The CDR3 is 16 amino acids. The germline gives CDR1 SGHDN, CDR2 FVKESK. The CDR3 sequence is CASSQGEAPGPGEQYF.

The chain recombines TRBV12-3 or TRBV12-4 with TRBJ2-2; TCRdb indicates TRBD1, and absent DNA this call remains unverified. The CDR3 is 16 amino acids. The CDR3 region is CASSELGQGLTGELFF.

CDR3 amino acids: CSVELGASTDTQYF. The genes are TRBV29-1 and TRBJ2-3. The germline V gene has CDR1 SQVTM and CDR2 ANQGSEA. CDR3 size: 14 residues.

This chain joins TRBV7-2 and TRBJ2-5. Germline V gives CDR1 SGHTA, CDR2 FQGNSA. The CDR3 sequence is 12 residues long. The CDR3 loop reads CASSFVTETQYF.